This T cell receptor beta chain was captured by sequencing in a study of T-cell memory formation after mild COVID-19. General study points: Within pre-infection memory, some responding clones were found, suggesting cross-reactive memory joined.

About this clonotype itself: Its matching antigen is unknown.

TCRdb reprocessed the 5' RACE reads via MiXCR and lists one record per CDR3 protein. The sample shows about 100,000 distinct CDR3 sequences, under 15% of them seen only once. This CDR3 is 19 amino acids long. Germline CDR1 reads SEHNR; CDR2 reads FQNEAQ (reference sequence). Trimming removed 2 bases at V and 4 bases at J, with 25 bases between. Input material: PBMCs or a T cell subset sorted from them (not recorded which). This TCR derives from a man younger than 35 who had mild COVID-19 (a few samples of this study predate the infection). Cell type and time point are not known. V usage is TRBV7-9 and J usage is TRBJ2-3, with D perhaps assigned TRBD1 or TRBD2 (5 bases each). In DNA, the CDR3 is TGTGCCAGCAGCTTATCTTATCTTCCGGGACCACCTGGATCAGATACGCAGTATTTT. Its protein product is CASSLSYLPGPPGSDTQYF. The full variable domain, rest sourced from reference TRBV7-9 and TRBJ2-3, is DTGVSQNPRHKITKRGQNVTFRCDPISEHNRLYWYRQTLGQGPEFLTYFQNEAQLEKSRLLSDRFSAERPKGSFSTLEIQRTEQGDSAMYLCASSLSYLPGPPGSDTQYFGPGTRLTVL.